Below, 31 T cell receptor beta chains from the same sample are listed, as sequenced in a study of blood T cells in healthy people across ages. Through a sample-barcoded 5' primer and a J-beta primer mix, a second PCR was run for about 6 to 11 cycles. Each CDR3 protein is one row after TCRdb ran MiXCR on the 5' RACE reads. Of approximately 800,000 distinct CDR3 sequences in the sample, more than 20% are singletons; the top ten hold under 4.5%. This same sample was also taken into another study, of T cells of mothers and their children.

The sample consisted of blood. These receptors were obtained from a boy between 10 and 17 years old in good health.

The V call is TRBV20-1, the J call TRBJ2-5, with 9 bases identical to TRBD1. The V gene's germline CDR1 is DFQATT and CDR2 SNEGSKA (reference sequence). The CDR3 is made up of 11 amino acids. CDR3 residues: CSGTGPGEQYF. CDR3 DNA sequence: TGCAGCGGGACAGGGCCTGGAGAGCAGTACTTC.

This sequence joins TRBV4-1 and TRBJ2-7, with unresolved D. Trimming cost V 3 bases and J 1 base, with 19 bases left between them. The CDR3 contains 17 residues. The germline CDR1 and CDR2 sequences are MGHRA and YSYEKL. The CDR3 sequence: CASSQDPPGPGSYEQYF. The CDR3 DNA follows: TGCGCCAGCAGCCAGGACCCTCCTGGGCCAGGTTCCTACGAGCAGTACTTC.

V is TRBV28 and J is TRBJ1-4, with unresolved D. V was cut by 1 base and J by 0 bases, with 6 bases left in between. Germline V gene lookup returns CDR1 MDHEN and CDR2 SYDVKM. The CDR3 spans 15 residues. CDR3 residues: CASSLSTSTNEKLFF. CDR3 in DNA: TGTGCCAGCAGTTTATCTACGTCAACTAATGAAAAACTGTTTTTT.

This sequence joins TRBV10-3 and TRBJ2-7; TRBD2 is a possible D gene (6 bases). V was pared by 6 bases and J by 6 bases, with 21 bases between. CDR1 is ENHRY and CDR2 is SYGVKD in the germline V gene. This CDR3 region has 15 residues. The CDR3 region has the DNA TGTGCCATCAGCGAATCCCATCCTAGCGTGTGCGAGCAGTACTTC. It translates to CAISESHPSVCEQYF.

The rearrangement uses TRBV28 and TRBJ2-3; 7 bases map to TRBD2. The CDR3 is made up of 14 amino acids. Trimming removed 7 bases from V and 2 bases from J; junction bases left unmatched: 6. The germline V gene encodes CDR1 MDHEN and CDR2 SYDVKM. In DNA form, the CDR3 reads TGTGCCAGCACCCGGGGGGACTTCACAGATACGCAGTATTTT. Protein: CASTRGDFTDTQYF.

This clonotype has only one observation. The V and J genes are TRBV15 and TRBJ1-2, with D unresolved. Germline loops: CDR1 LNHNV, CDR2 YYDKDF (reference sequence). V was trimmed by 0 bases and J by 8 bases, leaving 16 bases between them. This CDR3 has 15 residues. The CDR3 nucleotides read TGTGCCACCAGCAGAGATACGACGGTGACTGGGGGCTACACCTTC. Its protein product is CATSRDTTVTGGYTF.

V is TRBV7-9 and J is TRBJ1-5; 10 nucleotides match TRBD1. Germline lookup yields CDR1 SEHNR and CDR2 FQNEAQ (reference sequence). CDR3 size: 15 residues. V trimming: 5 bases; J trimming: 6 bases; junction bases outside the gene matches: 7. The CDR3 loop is CASSRTGGQGQPQHF. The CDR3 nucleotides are TGTGCCAGCAGCAGGACAGGGGGGCAGGGTCAGCCCCAGCATTTT.

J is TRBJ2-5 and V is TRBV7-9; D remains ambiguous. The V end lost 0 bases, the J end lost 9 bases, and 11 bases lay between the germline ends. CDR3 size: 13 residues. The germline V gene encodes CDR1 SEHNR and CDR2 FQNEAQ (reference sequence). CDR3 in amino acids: CASSLADGVSQYF. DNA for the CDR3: TGTGCCAGCAGCTTAGCGGACGGCGTCTCCCAGTACTTC.

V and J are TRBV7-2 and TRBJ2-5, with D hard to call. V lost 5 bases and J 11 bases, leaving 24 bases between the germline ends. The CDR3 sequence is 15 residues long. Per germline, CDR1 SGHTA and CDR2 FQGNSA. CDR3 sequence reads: CASSPTLPGLFEQYF. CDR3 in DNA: TGTGCCAGCAGCCCTACCCTTCCCGGGCTATTTGAGCAGTACTTC.

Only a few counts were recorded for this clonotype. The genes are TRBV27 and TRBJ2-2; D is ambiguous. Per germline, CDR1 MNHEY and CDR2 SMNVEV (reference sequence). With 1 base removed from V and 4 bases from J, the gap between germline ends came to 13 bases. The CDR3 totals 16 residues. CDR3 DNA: TGTGCCAGCAGTTTATTATCGCCGGTGGGCACCGGGGAGCTGTTTTTT. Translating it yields CASSLLSPVGTGELFF.

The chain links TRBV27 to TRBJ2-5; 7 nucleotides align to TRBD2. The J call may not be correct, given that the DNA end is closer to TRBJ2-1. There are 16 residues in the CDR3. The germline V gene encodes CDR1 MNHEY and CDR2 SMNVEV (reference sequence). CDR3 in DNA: TGTGCCAGCAGGAAGTCTACTAGCGTCGATTACAATGAGCAGTTCTTC. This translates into CASRKSTSVDYNEQFF.

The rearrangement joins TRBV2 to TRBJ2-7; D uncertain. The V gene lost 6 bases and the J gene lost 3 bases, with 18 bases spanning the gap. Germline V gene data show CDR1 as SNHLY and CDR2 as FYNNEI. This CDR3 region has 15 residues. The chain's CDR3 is CASSPPVAFDYEQYF. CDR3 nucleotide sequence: TGTGCCAGCAGCCCCCCCGTGGCATTTGACTACGAGCAGTACTTC.

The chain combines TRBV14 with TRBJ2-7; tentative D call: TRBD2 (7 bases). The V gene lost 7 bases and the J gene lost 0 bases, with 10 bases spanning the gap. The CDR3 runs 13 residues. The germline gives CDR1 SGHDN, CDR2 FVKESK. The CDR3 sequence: CASKGGDSYEQYF. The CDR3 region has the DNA TGTGCCAGCAAGGGGGGGGACTCCTACGAGCAGTACTTC.

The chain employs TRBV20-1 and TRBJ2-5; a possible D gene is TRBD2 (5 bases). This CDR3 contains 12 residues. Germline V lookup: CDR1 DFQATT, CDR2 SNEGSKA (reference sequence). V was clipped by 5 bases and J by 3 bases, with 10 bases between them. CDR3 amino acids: CSALWRKETQYF. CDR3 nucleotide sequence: TGCAGTGCTCTTTGGAGGAAAGAGACCCAGTACTTC.

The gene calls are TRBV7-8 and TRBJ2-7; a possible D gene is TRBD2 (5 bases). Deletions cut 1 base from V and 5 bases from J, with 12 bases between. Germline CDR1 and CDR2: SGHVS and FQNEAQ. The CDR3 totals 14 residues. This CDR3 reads CASSLVGLMNEQYF. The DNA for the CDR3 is TGTGCCAGCAGCTTAGTTGGACTCATGAACGAGCAGTACTTC.

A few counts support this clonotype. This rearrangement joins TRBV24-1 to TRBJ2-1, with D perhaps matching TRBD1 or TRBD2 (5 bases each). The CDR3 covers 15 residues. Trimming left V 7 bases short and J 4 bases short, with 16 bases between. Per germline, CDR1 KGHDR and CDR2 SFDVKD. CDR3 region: CATSPARDGYNEQFF. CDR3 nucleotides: TGTGCCACCAGCCCCGCCCGGGACGGGTACAATGAGCAGTTCTTC.

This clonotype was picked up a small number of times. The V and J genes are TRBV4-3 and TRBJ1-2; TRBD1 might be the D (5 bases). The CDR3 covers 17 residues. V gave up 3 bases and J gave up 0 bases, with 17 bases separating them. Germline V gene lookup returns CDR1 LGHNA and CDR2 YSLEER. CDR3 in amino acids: CASSHGRSGGTNYGYTF. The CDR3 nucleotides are TGCGCCAGCAGCCACGGCAGGAGCGGGGGAACTAACTATGGCTACACCTTC.

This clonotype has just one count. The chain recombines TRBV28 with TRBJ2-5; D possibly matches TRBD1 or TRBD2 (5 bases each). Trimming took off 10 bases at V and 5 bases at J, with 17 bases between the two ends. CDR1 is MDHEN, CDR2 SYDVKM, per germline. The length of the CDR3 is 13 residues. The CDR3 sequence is CAIRSGTEETQYF. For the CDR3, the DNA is TGTGCCATCCGATCGGGGACCGAGGAGACCCAGTACTTC.

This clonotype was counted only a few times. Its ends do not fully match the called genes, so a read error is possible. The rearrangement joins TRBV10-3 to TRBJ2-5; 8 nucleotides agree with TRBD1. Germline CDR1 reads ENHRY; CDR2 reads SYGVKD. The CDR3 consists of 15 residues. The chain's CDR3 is CAISERTGLGETQYF. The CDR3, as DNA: TGTGCTATCAGTGAGCGGACAGGGCTAGGGGAGACCCAGTACTTC.

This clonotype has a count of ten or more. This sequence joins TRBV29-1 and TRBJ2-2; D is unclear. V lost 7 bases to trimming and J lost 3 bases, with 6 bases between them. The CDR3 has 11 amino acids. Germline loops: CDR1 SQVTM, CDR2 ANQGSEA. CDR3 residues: CSAFYTGELFF. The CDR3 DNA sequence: TGCAGCGCTTTTTACACCGGGGAGCTGTTTTTT.

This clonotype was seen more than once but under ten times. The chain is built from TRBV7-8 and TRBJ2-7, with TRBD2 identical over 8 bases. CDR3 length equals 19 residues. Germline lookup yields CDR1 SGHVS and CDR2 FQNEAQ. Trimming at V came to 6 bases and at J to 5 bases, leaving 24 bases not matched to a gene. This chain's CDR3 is CASRIVDPSPPGGVHEQYF. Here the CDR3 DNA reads TGTGCCAGCAGGATAGTAGACCCCAGCCCCCCGGGAGGGGTCCACGAGCAGTACTTC.

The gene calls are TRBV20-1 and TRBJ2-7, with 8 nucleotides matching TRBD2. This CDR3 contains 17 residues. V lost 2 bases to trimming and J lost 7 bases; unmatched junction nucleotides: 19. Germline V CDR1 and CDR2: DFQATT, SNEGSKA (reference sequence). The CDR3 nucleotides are TGCAGTGCTAGACCCTTGACGCGGGCTAGCGGGTTCATGGAGCAGTACTTC. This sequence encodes CSARPLTRASGFMEQYF.

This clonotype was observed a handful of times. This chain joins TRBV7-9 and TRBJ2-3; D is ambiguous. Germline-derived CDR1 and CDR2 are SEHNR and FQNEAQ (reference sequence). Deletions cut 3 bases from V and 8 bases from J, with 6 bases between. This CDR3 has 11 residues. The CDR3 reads CASSFGRTQYF. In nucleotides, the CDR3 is TGTGCCAGCAGCTTTGGTCGTACGCAGTATTTT.

The CDR3 nucleotides are TGCAGCGTCTCGGAGGGGCTGAACTATGGCTACACCTTC. Residues: CSVSEGLNYGYTF. The chain employs TRBV29-1 and TRBJ1-2; tentatively, D is TRBD1 (5 bases). Trimming pared 6 bases from V and 2 bases from J, leaving 13 bases between. The CDR3 spans 13 residues. Germline values: CDR1 SQVTM, CDR2 ANQGSEA.

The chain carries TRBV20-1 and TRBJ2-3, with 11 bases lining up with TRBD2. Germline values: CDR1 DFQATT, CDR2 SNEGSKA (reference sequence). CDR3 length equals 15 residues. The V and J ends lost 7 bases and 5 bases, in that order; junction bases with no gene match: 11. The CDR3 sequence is CSGALLAGVVDTQYF. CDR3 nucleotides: TGCAGTGGCGCTCTACTAGCGGGGGTGGTAGATACGCAGTATTTT.

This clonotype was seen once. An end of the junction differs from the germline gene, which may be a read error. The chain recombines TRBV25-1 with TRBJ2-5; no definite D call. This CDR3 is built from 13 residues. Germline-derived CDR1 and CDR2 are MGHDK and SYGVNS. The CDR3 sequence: CAGSELGVETQYF. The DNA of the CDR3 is TGTGCCGGCAGTGAATTGGGCGTGGAGACCCAGTACTTC.

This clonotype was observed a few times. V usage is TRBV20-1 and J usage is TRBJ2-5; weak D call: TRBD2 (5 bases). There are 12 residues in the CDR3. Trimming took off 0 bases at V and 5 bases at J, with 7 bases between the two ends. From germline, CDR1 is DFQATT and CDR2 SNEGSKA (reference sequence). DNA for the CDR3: TGCAGTGCTAGAGAGTCGGGGGAGACCCAGTACTTC. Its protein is CSARESGETQYF.

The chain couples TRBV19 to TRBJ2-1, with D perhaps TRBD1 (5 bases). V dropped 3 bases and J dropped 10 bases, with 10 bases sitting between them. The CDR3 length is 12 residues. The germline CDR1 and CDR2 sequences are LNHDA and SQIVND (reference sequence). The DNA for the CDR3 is TGTGCCAGTAGTATGGGGCCGGGCGAGCAGTTCTTC. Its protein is CASSMGPGEQFF.

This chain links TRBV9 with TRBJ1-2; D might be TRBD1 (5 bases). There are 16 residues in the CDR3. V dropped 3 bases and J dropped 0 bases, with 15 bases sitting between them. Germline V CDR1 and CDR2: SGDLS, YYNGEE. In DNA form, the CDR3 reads TGTGCCAGCAGCGCTAATTCGGGACCAGCTAACTATGGCTACACCTTC. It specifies CASSANSGPANYGYTF.

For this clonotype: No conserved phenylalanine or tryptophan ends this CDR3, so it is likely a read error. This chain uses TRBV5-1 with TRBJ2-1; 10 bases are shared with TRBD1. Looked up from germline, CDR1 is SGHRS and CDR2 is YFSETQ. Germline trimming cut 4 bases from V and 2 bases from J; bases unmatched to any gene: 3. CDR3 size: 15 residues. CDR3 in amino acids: CASSLDRGTYNEQFL. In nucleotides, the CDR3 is TGCGCCAGCAGCCTGGACAGGGGGACCTACAATGAGCAGTTCCTC.

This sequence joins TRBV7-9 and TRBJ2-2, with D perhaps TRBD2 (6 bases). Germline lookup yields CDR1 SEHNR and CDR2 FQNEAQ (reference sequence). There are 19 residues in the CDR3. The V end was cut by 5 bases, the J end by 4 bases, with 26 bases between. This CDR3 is CASSPRLDSDPLRTGELFF. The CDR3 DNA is TGTGCCAGCAGCCCTAGACTAGACAGCGACCCTCTCCGCACCGGGGAGCTGTTTTTT.